The clone carrying this T cell receptor (beta chain) was found a few times. What it binds is not known. The second PCR ran roughly 6 to 11 cycles with a sample-barcoded 5' primer and J-beta primers. TCRdb processed the 5' RACE reads anew with MiXCR; each CDR3 protein has one entry. The sample has roughly 1,100,000 distinct CDR3 sequences; approximately 25% are singletons. This sample is part of a study of blood T cells in healthy people across ages. Study-wide results and limits: Considered underestimates were the diversity estimates obtained from one million T cells. Naive CD4+ cell counts and diversity both ran higher in long-lived than in aged donors.

These data also formed part of another study, on T cells of mothers and their children. That investigation notes: Over 9.5 million reads per mother and 2.5 million to 3.5 million per child were obtained.

The material sequenced was blood. This receptor was taken from a girl aged 2 to 9 in good health.

CDR3 nucleotides: TGCGCCAGCAAAGGACAGGGGAAAGATGAGCAGTTCTTC. Protein: CASKGQGKDEQFF. The J gene is TRBJ2-1, the V gene TRBV5-1, with TRBD1 identical over 9 bases. This CDR3 has 13 residues. The junction had 6 bases not matched to a gene; V was cut back by 6 bases and J by 8 bases. Germline-derived CDR1 and CDR2 are SGHRS and YFSETQ.